This T cell receptor beta chain was observed in a study of T cells after posttransplantation cyclophosphamide. Cells defined as naive were viable CD3+CD4+ or CD3+CD8+ and CCR7+CD45RA+CD45RO-CD95-CD27+CD28+. TCRdb keeps only in-frame clones here, not all; method: immunoSEQ multiplex PCR. The table lists roughly 20,000 clones, roughly 98% of them singletons. Germline CDR1 and CDR2: SGHRS and YFSETQ. This CDR3 comprises 16 residues. Trimming stripped 4 bases from V and 6 bases from J, with 20 bases between. The origin of this receptor is a man aged 35-49 years in good health, CMV-negative, and a related stem cell transplant donor. The gene calls are TRBV5-1 and TRBJ2-1; TRBD2 might be the D (5 bases). The sample comprised naive CD4+ T cells sorted from PBMCs. CDR3 loop: CASSPSQRIPGNEQFF. In DNA, the CDR3 is TGCGCCAGCAGCCCATCTCAGCGGATCCCGGGCAATGAGCAGTTCTTC.